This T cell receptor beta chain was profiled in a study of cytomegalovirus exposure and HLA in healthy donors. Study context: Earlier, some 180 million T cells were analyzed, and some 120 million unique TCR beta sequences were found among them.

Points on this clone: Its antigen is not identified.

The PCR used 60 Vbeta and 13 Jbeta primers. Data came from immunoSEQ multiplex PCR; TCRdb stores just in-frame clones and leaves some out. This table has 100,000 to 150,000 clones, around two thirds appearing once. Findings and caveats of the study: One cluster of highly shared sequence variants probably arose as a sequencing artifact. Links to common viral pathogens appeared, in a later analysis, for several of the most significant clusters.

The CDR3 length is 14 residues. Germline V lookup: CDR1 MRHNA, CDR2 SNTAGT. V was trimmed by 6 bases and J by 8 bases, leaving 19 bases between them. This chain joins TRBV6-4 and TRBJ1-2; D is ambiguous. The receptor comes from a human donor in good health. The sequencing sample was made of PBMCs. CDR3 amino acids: CASSPTTSSWGYTF. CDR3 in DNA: TGTGCCAGCAGCCCGACAACCTCCAGCTGGGGCTACACCTTC.